This is a list of T cell receptor beta chains from one sample in a study of T-cell reconstitution after alpha-beta-depleted transplantation in children. One entry per CDR3 protein results from TCRdb running MiXCR on the PCR reads. The table records about 440,000 distinct CDR3 sequences, over 40% of them present only once. The sequencing here drew on PBMCs, taken before TCRalphabeta/CD19-depleted stem cell transplant. These receptors originate from a girl aged 2 to 9 with aplastic anemia, due to receive a stem cell transplant. CDR3s include the opening cysteine and the closing phenylalanine or tryptophan. The order of the fields is clone size, J gene, D gene, CDR3 length, V gene, CDR3 protein, CDR3 DNA. D genes are given only for firm matches. Clone size is not always given. Where it is, it says once, few, many or a class for expanded clones.

clone_size: .; j_call: TRBJ1-6; d_call: .; cdr3_length: 16; v_call: TRBV7-2; cdr3_aa: CASSLVDSSINSPLHF; cdr3_nt: TGTGCCAGCAGCTTAGTGGACAGCAGTATCAATTCACCCCTCCACTTT
clone_size: .; j_call: TRBJ2-1; d_call: .; cdr3_length: 15; v_call: TRBV27; cdr3_aa: CASSLGGIGTGEQFF; cdr3_nt: TGTGCCAGCAGTTTGGGTGGGATCGGCACAGGTGAGCAGTTCTTC
clone_size: .; j_call: TRBJ1-2; d_call: .; cdr3_length: 12; v_call: TRBV11-3; cdr3_aa: CASSSFDYGYTF; cdr3_nt: TGTGCCAGCAGCTCCTTTGACTATGGCTACACCTTC
clone_size: .; j_call: TRBJ1-1; d_call: .; cdr3_length: 17; v_call: TRBV6-5; cdr3_aa: CASSYSGIWAPNTEAFF; cdr3_nt: TGTGCCAGCAGTTACTCGGGGATATGGGCACCGAACACTGAAGCTTTCTTT
clone_size: .; j_call: TRBJ1-1; d_call: .; cdr3_length: 12; v_call: TRBV29-1; cdr3_aa: CSGRRGNTEAFF; cdr3_nt: TGCAGCGGACGCCGGGGAAACACTGAAGCTTTCTTT
clone_size: .; j_call: TRBJ2-1; d_call: TRBD2; cdr3_length: 16; v_call: TRBV5-5; cdr3_aa: CASSTSGTSAYNEQFF; cdr3_nt: TGTGCCAGCAGCACTTCCGGGACTAGCGCCTACAATGAGCAGTTCTTC
clone_size: .; j_call: TRBJ2-1; d_call: TRBD1; cdr3_length: 15; v_call: TRBV6-5; cdr3_aa: CASSYDSSGGDEQFF; cdr3_nt: TGTGCCAGCAGTTACGATTCCTCAGGGGGCGATGAGCAGTTCTTC
clone_size: .; j_call: TRBJ2-7; d_call: .; cdr3_length: 14; v_call: TRBV10-3; cdr3_aa: CAISPPTGLHEQYF; cdr3_nt: TGTGCCATCAGCCCCCCCACAGGGTTGCACGAGCAGTACTTC
clone_size: many; j_call: TRBJ2-7; d_call: .; cdr3_length: 12; v_call: TRBV7-9; cdr3_aa: CASSHRPYEQYF; cdr3_nt: TGTGCCAGCAGCCATCGTCCCTACGAGCAGTACTTC
clone_size: many; j_call: TRBJ2-1; d_call: .; cdr3_length: 15; v_call: TRBV12-3/TRBV12-4; cdr3_aa: CASSHGTPAYNEQFF; cdr3_nt: TGTGCCAGCAGCCACGGGACTCCCGCTTACAATGAGCAGTTCTTC
clone_size: .; j_call: TRBJ2-7; d_call: TRBD2; cdr3_length: 14; v_call: TRBV10-2; cdr3_aa: CASTVVAGEGEQYF; cdr3_nt: TGCGCCAGCACAGTGGTGGCGGGAGAGGGGGAGCAGTACTTC
clone_size: few; j_call: TRBJ1-1; d_call: TRBD1; cdr3_length: 13; v_call: TRBV30; cdr3_aa: CAWSVTGGTEAFF; cdr3_nt: TGTGCCTGGAGTGTGACAGGGGGCACTGAAGCTTTCTTT
clone_size: .; j_call: TRBJ2-7; d_call: TRBD2; cdr3_length: 13; v_call: TRBV20-1; cdr3_aa: CSGLAGTSYEQYF; cdr3_nt: TGCAGTGGATTAGCGGGAACGTCCTACGAGCAGTACTTC
clone_size: .; j_call: TRBJ2-3; d_call: TRBD1; cdr3_length: 15; v_call: TRBV9; cdr3_aa: CASSLGQALTDTQYF; cdr3_nt: TGTGCCAGCAGCCTTGGACAGGCGCTCACAGATACGCAGTATTTT
clone_size: many; j_call: TRBJ2-1; d_call: .; cdr3_length: 15; v_call: TRBV5-5; cdr3_aa: CASSFEGPPHNEQFF; cdr3_nt: TGTGCCAGCAGCTTCGAGGGACCTCCCCACAATGAGCAGTTCTTC
clone_size: many; j_call: TRBJ2-6; d_call: .; cdr3_length: 15; v_call: TRBV6-5; cdr3_aa: CASRLGVSGANVLTF; cdr3_nt: TGTGCCAGCAGACTCGGGGTCTCTGGGGCCAACGTCCTGACTTTC
clone_size: .; j_call: TRBJ2-5; d_call: TRBD2; cdr3_length: 17; v_call: TRBV3-1; cdr3_aa: CASSQVRYQGTKETQYF; cdr3_nt: TGTGCCAGCAGCCAAGTAAGGTATCAAGGGACTAAAGAGACCCAGTACTTC
clone_size: .; j_call: TRBJ2-7; d_call: .; cdr3_length: 13; v_call: TRBV20-1; cdr3_aa: CSARKTADYEQYF; cdr3_nt: TGCAGTGCTAGAAAGACAGCAGATTACGAGCAGTACTTC
clone_size: .; j_call: TRBJ2-3; d_call: .; cdr3_length: 13; v_call: TRBV7-9; cdr3_aa: CASSLAESDTQYF; cdr3_nt: TGTGCCAGCTCCTTAGCGGAATCAGATACGCAGTATTTT
clone_size: .; j_call: TRBJ1-1; d_call: .; cdr3_length: 17; v_call: TRBV10-3; cdr3_aa: CAISESEGGGTNTEAFF; cdr3_nt: TGTGCCATCAGTGAGTCAGAGGGGGGAGGGACCAACACTGAAGCTTTCTTT